This T cell receptor beta chain emerged from a study of T cells in Graves' hyperthyroidism and ophthalmopathy. Trimming cost V 1 base and J 5 bases, with 11 bases left between them. There are 14 residues in the CDR3. Germline CDR1 is SGHTA and CDR2 is FQGNSA. The CDR3 regions of TCR beta were amplified from RNA transcripts. During a first-round RT-PCR of the TCR CDR3, the HTBI primer set was used. MiXCR was run by TCRdb on the multiplex PCR reads, yielding one entry per CDR3 protein. The data contain a few hundred thousand distinct CDR3 sequences, roughly 15% of them singletons. Patients were excluded because of uncontrolled infection, other autoimmune disease, pregnancy or lactation. Blood was sampled at initial diagnosis of hyperthyroidism, prior to onset of any ophthalmopathy symptoms. This clonotype was seen ten or more times.

The sequence was obtained from a woman aged 40 to 50 with Graves' hyperthyroidism that later progressed to Graves' ophthalmopathy. The sequenced material came from blood. V is TRBV7-2 and J is TRBJ2-5; D gene ambiguous. CDR3 amino acids: CASSLDLSRETQYF. The CDR3 region has the DNA TGTGCCAGCAGCTTAGACCTTAGCCGGGAGACCCAGTACTTC.